These 6 T cell receptor beta chains originate from one sample sequenced in a study of graft-versus-host responses after intestinal transplantation. The method was immunoSEQ multiplex PCR; TCRdb's version includes in-frame clones alone and lacks a portion of them. The data contain roughly 28,000 clones, roughly 82% of them singletons. The antigens these receptors bind are not known. Sequences were derived from unstimulated CD4+ T cells sorted from spleen or lymph node cells, sampled before intestinal transplant. These receptors all come from a human donor who received an intestinal transplant.

The chain joins TRBV27 to TRBJ1-2; D perhaps matches TRBD1 (6 bases). Germline CDR1 and CDR2: MNHEY and SMNVEV (reference sequence). Trimming cost V 6 bases and J 2 bases, with 10 bases left between them. There are 13 residues in the CDR3. CDR3 coding DNA: TGTGCCAGCAGCTTCGACAGGAACTATGGCTACACCTTC. Protein sequence: CASSFDRNYGYTF.

The CDR3 here is CASSQIQALTYEQYF. In DNA form, the CDR3 reads TGCGCCAGCAGCCAAATACAGGCCCTCACCTACGAGCAGTACTTC. The V gene is TRBV4-1, the J gene TRBJ2-7, with TRBD1 as a possible D gene (5 bases). Germline CDR1 is MGHRA and CDR2 is YSYEKL. The CDR3 has 15 amino acids. Trimming pared 2 bases from V and 2 bases from J, leaving 13 bases between.

Note on this clone: At one of its ends the junction is not consistent with the germline gene, which may arise from a read error. V usage is TRBV11-2 and J usage is TRBJ2-3, with TRBD2 matching over 9 bases. The CDR3 runs to 16 residues. Per germline, CDR1 SGHAT and CDR2 FQNNGV. The CDR3 sequence is CAGSLLGGGAADTQYF. CDR3 sequence (DNA): TGTGCCGGCAGCTTGTTGGGCGGGGGGGCCGCAGATACGCAGTATTTT.

A few counts support this clone. The genes are TRBV9 and TRBJ2-5; tentatively, D is TRBD2 (6 bases). Trimming cost V 0 bases and J 5 bases, with 14 bases left between them. The CDR3 has 15 residues. The germline gives CDR1 SGDLS, CDR2 YYNGEE. The DNA of the CDR3 is TGTGCCAGCAGCGTAGGGGGGGTGTGGACGGAGACCCAGTACTTC. Protein product: CASSVGGVWTETQYF. The full variable domain, its missing parts supplied by reference TRBV9 and TRBJ2-5, is DSGVTQTPKHLITATGQRVTLRCSPRSGDLSVYWYQQSLDQGLQFLIQYYNGEERAKGNILERFSAQQFPDLHSELNLSSLELGDSALYFCASSVGGVWTETQYFGPGTRLLVL.

The genes are TRBV6-5 and TRBJ2-7, with D tentatively TRBD1 or TRBD2 (5 bases each). The CDR3 length is 13 residues. Trimming removed 5 bases at V and 4 bases at J, with 12 bases between. Germline values: CDR1 MNHEY, CDR2 SVGAGI. The CDR3 sequence: CASSEGDGYEQYF. In DNA, the CDR3 is TGTGCCAGCAGTGAAGGGGACGGATACGAGCAGTACTTC.

The rearrangement joins TRBV7-9 to TRBJ1-6; no definite D call. The germline V gene encodes CDR1 SEHNR and CDR2 FQNEAQ (reference sequence). Trimming left V 1 base short and J 6 bases short, with 10 bases between. The CDR3 has 15 residues. Here the CDR3 DNA reads TGTGCCAGCAGCTTAGGCGGCGGTGTTAATTCACCCCTCCACTTT. This codes for CASSLGGGVNSPLHF.